This T cell receptor beta chain originates from a study of blood T cell repertoires in COVID-19. Study as a whole: Sites across the United States, Italy and Spain contributed samples from acute and convalescent COVID-19. In each case, the material was cDNA or gDNA derived from T cells, B-cell-depleted T cells, or PBMCs.

Original processing methods: Reference gene primer amplification in the assay estimated nucleated cell counts. Sequenced by immunoSEQ multiplex PCR; TCRdb stores in-frame clones only, minus some. The V and J calls and clone size come from that table; D and trimming were worked out from the DNA. The sample consists of roughly 70,000 clones, 70% to 90% of them appearing once. The CDR3 is 16 residues long. CDR1 is SEHNR and CDR2 is FQNEAQ in the germline V gene (reference sequence). V shed 5 bases and J shed 4 bases, with 17 bases lying between them. The receptor comes from a man in his 70s with acute or convalescent COVID-19. Sequenced input: peripheral blood. The chain employs TRBV7-9 and TRBJ1-4, with a weak D call TRBD1 (5 bases). The CDR3 region has the DNA TGTGCCAGCAGCCTCTCAGGGAGGTCGCTTAATGAAAAACTGTTTTTT. It translates to CASSLSGRSLNEKLFF.